This entry is about one T cell receptor beta chain. Its antigen is not known. This specimen belongs to a study of glioma-infiltrating T cells after dendritic cell vaccination. General study findings and limits: The cohort had few patients with full blood and tumor sets. Patients with more pretreatment TILs had longer time to progression and survival.

V lost 5 bases, J lost 9 bases, and 14 bases lay in between. The CDR3 contains 13 residues. Germline V gene data show CDR1 as MNHEY and CDR2 as SVGAGI. Amplification used 60 V beta primers and 13 J beta primers. Generated by immunoSEQ multiplex PCR, the TCRdb table keeps only in-frame clones and is missing some. Of 100,000 to 120,000 clones in the sample, almost 90% are singletons; the top ten hold approximately 2.7%. The time point is: after dendritic cell vaccination, including at tumor progression/relapse. Selection required adequate fresh-frozen tumor tissue plus more than two years' survival data.

This receptor was obtained from a human donor with glioblastoma. The genes are TRBV6-5 and TRBJ2-1, with D possibly being TRBD1 (5 bases). The sequencing here drew on blood, taken after dendritic cell vaccination. CDR3 in DNA: TGTGCCAGCAGTACGACAGCCTCGGGTGAGCAGTTCTTC. This gives the protein CASSTTASGEQFF.